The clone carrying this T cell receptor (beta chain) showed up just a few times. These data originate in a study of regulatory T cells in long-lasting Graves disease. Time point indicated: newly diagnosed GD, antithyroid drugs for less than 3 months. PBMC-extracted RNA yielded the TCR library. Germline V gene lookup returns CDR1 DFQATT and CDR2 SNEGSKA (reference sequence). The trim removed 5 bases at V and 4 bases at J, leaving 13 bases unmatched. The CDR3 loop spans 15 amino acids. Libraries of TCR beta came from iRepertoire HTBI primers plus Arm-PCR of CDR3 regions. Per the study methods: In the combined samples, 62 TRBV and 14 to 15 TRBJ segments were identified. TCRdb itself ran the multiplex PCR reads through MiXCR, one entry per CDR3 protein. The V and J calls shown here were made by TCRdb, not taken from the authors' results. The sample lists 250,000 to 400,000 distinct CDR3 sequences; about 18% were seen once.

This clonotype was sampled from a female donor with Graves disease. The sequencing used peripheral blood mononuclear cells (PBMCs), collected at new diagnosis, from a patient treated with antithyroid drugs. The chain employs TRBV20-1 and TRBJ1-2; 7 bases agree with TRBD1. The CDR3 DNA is TGCAGTGCTCGAATTTGGACAGGAACCTTCTATGGCTACACCTTC. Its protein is CSARIWTGTFYGYTF.